These 15 T cell receptor beta chains share one sample of origin, sequenced in a study of shared clonotypes between healthy human individuals. Clones were read by immunoSEQ multiplex PCR, and TCRdb kept only the in-frame ones, dropping some. The table has nearly 750,000 clones, approximately 72% seen once. Sequenced input: memory CD4+ T cells sorted from blood. Indicated subset: CD45RA-negative fraction. The receptor set was obtained from a woman between 25 and 40 years old in good health.

The count of this clone is one. The CDR3 sequence is CASSPLAGGPLNEQFF. For the CDR3, the DNA is TGTGCCAGCAGTCCTCTAGCGGGAGGGCCACTCAATGAGCAGTTCTTC. The chain links TRBV2 to TRBJ2-1; 12 bases are a match to TRBD2. The J segment lost 6 bases and the V segment lost 5 bases, leaving 8 bases of the junction unmatched. This CDR3 spans 16 amino acids. The germline CDR1 and CDR2 sequences are SNHLY and FYNNEI.

V gene TRBV7-2 combines with J gene TRBJ2-2; no reliable D call. The V end lost 3 bases, the J end lost 0 bases, and 5 bases lay between the germline ends. The CDR3 length is 14 residues. Germline-derived CDR1 and CDR2 are SGHTA and FQGNSA. The CDR3, as DNA: TGTGCCAGCAGCTTTCACTCGAACACCGGGGAGCTGTTTTTT. It yields the protein CASSFHSNTGELFF.

The chain links TRBV5-1 to TRBJ2-7; possibly TRBD2 for D (6 bases). The CDR3 length is 15 residues. V was trimmed by 4 bases and J by 0 bases, leaving 14 bases between them. Germline loops: CDR1 SGHRS, CDR2 YFSETQ. Here the CDR3 DNA reads TGCGCCAGCAGCCCCCTCCCTAGCGACTCCTACGAGCAGTACTTC. Translation gives CASSPLPSDSYEQYF. Drawing the rest from reference TRBV5-1 and TRBJ2-7, the complete variable domain is KAGVTQTPRYLIKTRGQQVTLSCSPISGHRSVSWYQQTPGQGLQFLFEYFSETQRNKGNFPGRFSGRQFSNSRSEMNVSTLELGDSALYLCASSPLPSDSYEQYFGPGTRLTVT.

In its sample, this clone was seen many times. The chain carries TRBV6-1 and TRBJ1-5; 7 positions match TRBD1. Unmatched junction bases numbered 6, after V lost 4 bases and J lost 0 bases. The CDR3 is 16 amino acids. Germline CDR1 reads MNHNS; CDR2 reads SASEGT. CDR3 region: CASSARGTDSNQPQHF. Here the CDR3 DNA reads TGTGCCAGCAGTGCCCGAGGGACAGATAGCAATCAGCCCCAGCATTTT.

V gene TRBV28 combines with J gene TRBJ1-3; perhaps TRBD1 as D (5 bases). Trimming removed 2 bases at V and 0 bases at J, with 11 bases between. CDR1 is MDHEN and CDR2 is SYDVKM in the germline V gene. This CDR3 spans 16 amino acids. The CDR3 region is CASSLPQVRSGNTIYF. The CDR3 DNA sequence: TGTGCCAGCAGTTTACCACAGGTTCGCTCTGGAAACACCATATATTTT. Supplemented by reference TRBV28 and TRBJ1-3, the full variable domain reads DVKVTQSSRYLVKRTGEKVFLECVQDMDHENMFWYRQDPGLGLRLIYFSYDVKMKEKGDIPEGYSVSREKKERFSLILESASTNQTSMYLCASSLPQVRSGNTIYFGEGSWLTVV.

The gene calls are TRBV2 and TRBJ2-1, with 10 bases fitting TRBD2. Trimming cost V 2 bases and J 10 bases; bases outside gene matches: 11. Germline CDR1 SNHLY, CDR2 FYNNEI. The CDR3 is made up of 16 amino acids. CDR3 nucleotides: TGTGCCAGCAGTGAATACGGGACTAGCGCCGGCAAAGAGCAGTTCTTC. Its protein product is CASSEYGTSAGKEQFF.

This clone has just one count. The chain employs TRBV6-6 and TRBJ2-3; 7 nucleotides line up with TRBD2. This CDR3 spans 15 amino acids. V shed 4 bases, J shed 1 base, and the junction held 5 bases outside the gene matches. In germline, CDR1 is MNHNY, CDR2 SVGAGI (reference sequence). The CDR3 sequence is CASSSSGVGTDTQYF. CDR3 sequence (DNA): TGTGCCAGCAGTTCCAGCGGGGTGGGCACAGATACGCAGTATTTT.

This clone was picked up a small number of times. The V gene is TRBV5-4, the J gene TRBJ1-2; D remains ambiguous. This CDR3 region has 13 residues. Germline CDR1 reads SGHNT; CDR2 reads YYREEE (reference sequence). Trimming cost V 5 bases and J 1 base, with 9 bases left between them. This CDR3 is CASRGRDNYGYTF. The CDR3 coding sequence is TGTGCCAGCAGAGGTCGGGATAACTATGGCTACACCTTC.

This clone was recorded a few times. The sample has other DNA sequences that encode this CDR3 too. This chain joins TRBV5-1 and TRBJ1-3, with TRBD1 identical over 7 bases. There are 14 residues in the CDR3. Germline V lookup: CDR1 SGHRS, CDR2 YFSETQ. The V segment lost 4 bases and the J segment 4 bases; nucleotides outside the gene matches: 5. This CDR3 is CASSPGTEGNTIYF. Written as DNA, the CDR3 is TGCGCCAGCAGCCCCGGGACAGAAGGAAACACCATATATTTT.

The genes are TRBV28 and TRBJ1-1; a weak D match, TRBD1 (5 bases). CDR3 size: 13 residues. V was trimmed by 3 bases and J by 4 bases, leaving 9 bases between them. In germline, CDR1 is MDHEN, CDR2 SYDVKM. CDR3 in amino acids: CASSFPGITEAFF. Written as DNA, the CDR3 is TGTGCCAGCAGTTTCCCAGGGATCACTGAAGCTTTCTTT.

Notes on this clone: This same CDR3 is encoded by further DNA sequences in the sample. J is TRBJ2-6 and V is TRBV19; D gene unclear. V gave up 1 base and J gave up 0 bases, with 4 bases separating them. In germline, CDR1 is LNHDA, CDR2 SQIVND (reference sequence). This CDR3 is built from 15 residues. Written as DNA, the CDR3 is TGTGCCAGTAGTATAGGGGGCTCTGGGGCCAACGTCCTGACTTTC. It yields the protein CASSIGGSGANVLTF.

Concerning this clone itself: In the same sample, other DNA sequences code for this CDR3. The genes are TRBV5-1 and TRBJ2-1, with 8 nucleotides matching TRBD2. Germline V gene lookup returns CDR1 SGHRS and CDR2 YFSETQ. This CDR3 has 14 residues. The ends lost 4 bases at V and 7 bases at J; junction bases unmatched: 7. Here the CDR3 reads CASSPGTGGNEQFF. The CDR3 DNA reads TGCGCCAGCAGCCCCGGGACGGGGGGGAATGAGCAGTTCTTC.

The chain recombines TRBV28 with TRBJ1-2; 9 bases align to TRBD1. V gave up 7 bases and J gave up 8 bases; unmatched junction bases: 8. This CDR3 contains 13 residues. Germline V gene data show CDR1 as MDHEN and CDR2 as SYDVKM. In DNA, the CDR3 is TGTGCCAGCAAAAACAGGGGGCGCGAGGGCTACACCTTC. Encoded protein: CASKNRGREGYTF.

The CDR3 DNA sequence: TGCGCCAGCAGCCATCACTCAACGGGGAACACTGAAGCTTTCTTT. Translated, it gives CASSHHSTGNTEAFF. The rearrangement uses TRBV4-1 and TRBJ1-1, with D uncertain. Trimming took 3 bases from V and 1 from J, leaving 12 bases between them. Germline V gene sequence: CDR1 MGHRA, CDR2 YSYEKL. The CDR3 has 15 amino acids.

The V call is TRBV25-1, the J call TRBJ1-4; 7 bases line up with TRBD1. Per the germline V gene, CDR1 is MGHDK and CDR2 is SYGVNS. The CDR3 is 15 amino acids. The J segment lost 4 bases and the V segment lost 2 bases, leaving 4 bases of the junction unmatched. The CDR3 spells CASSEPQGGNEKLFF. CDR3 bases: TGTGCCAGCAGTGAACCCCAGGGGGGTAATGAAAAACTGTTTTTT.